This T cell receptor beta chain derives from a study of vaccination effects on CD4 cells after COVID-19. This CDR3 is built from 18 residues. Clones were read by immunoSEQ multiplex PCR, and TCRdb kept only the in-frame ones, dropping some. The table lists about 65,000 clones, approximately 76% of them singletons, with about 3% in the top ten. Ahead of sequencing, the ViraFEST assay grew antigen-specific CD4+ T cells using viral peptide pools. Upon completion of under eleven days in culture, CD4+ T cells were isolated. The vaccine recipients had no prior SARS-CoV-2 infection, with negative nucleocapsid antibodies. Notes on this clone: Its antigen is unidentified.

The specimen comprised CD4+ T cells from PBMCs cultured with HCoV-NL63 spike peptides, sampled before COVID-19 vaccination. This sequence joins TRBV12-2 and TRBJ2-2; the tabulated D call, TRBD1, remains unverified against the DNA. TRBV12-2 is a documented pseudogene. The TCR comes from a human donor who received a COVID-19 vaccine. The CDR3 bases are TGTGCAAGTCGCTTAGCGGACAGGGGTAGATTGGACACCGGGGAGCTGTTTTTT. It codes for CASRLADRGRLDTGELFF.